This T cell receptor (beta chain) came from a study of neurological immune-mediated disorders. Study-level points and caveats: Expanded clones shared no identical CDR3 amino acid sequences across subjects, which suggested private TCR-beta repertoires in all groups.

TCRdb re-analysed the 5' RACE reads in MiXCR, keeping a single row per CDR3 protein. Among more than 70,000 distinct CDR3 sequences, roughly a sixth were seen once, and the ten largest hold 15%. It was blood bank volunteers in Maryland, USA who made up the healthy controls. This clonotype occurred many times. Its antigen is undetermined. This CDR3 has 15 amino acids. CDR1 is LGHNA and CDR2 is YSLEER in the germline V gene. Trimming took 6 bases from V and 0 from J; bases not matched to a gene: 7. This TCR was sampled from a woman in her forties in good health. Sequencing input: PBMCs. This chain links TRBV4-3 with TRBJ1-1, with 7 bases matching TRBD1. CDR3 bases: TGCGCCAGCAGGACAGGGTCGGCGATGAACACTGAAGCTTTCTTT. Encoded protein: CASRTGSAMNTEAFF.